Below are 12 T cell receptor beta chains sequenced from a single sample in a study of OX40 agonist ivuxolimab in advanced cancers. Here immunoSEQ multiplex PCR was the method, and the copy in TCRdb shows in-frame clones only, minus some. There are approximately 77,000 clones in the sample; just under 85% occur only once, and around 1.8% lies in the top ten. Sequenced material: CD4+ or CD8+ T cells sorted from blood, taken in a trial of the OX40 agonist ivuxolimab. Every receptor here comes from an adult with an advanced solid tumor such as melanoma, head and neck, liver or kidney cancer.

V is TRBV5-1 and J is TRBJ1-4, with D possibly being TRBD1 (5 bases). The V end lost 0 bases, the J end lost 6 bases, and 12 bases lay between the germline ends. Germline V gene data show CDR1 as SGHRS and CDR2 as YFSETQ. The length of the CDR3 is 15 residues. The CDR3 DNA is TGCGCCAGCAGCTTGGAGCAGGGCGTAGATGAAAAACTGTTTTTT. Its translation: CASSLEQGVDEKLFF.

In its sample, this clone was seen a few times. The gene calls are TRBV19 and TRBJ1-5; 7 positions agree with TRBD1. The CDR3 loop spans 15 amino acids. Germline lookup yields CDR1 LNHDA and CDR2 SQIVND (reference sequence). J gave up 0 bases and V 5 bases, and 4 bases lay outside the gene matches. The CDR3 loop is CASSQTGYSNQPQHF. The CDR3 DNA reads TGTGCCAGTAGTCAGACAGGGTATAGCAATCAGCCCCAGCATTTT.

The DNA for the CDR3 is TGTGCCAGCAGCTTAGCCCGGTCGAGCCAGCGGTACTTC. The encoded protein is CASSLARSSQRYF. The V gene is TRBV11-2, the J gene TRBJ2-7; D gene unclear. The germline V and J ends were trimmed by 1 base and 12 bases, with 16 bases remaining between them. This CDR3 is 13 amino acids long. Germline values: CDR1 SGHAT, CDR2 FQNNGV.

The J gene is TRBJ1-5, the V gene TRBV6-5, with unresolved D. The ends were cut back, 2 bases at V and 2 bases at J, with 7 bases in the middle. Germline-derived CDR1 and CDR2 are MNHEY and SVGAGI. This CDR3 has 14 residues. The CDR3 reads CASSYIQGNQPQHF. The CDR3 nucleotides read TGTGCCAGCAGTTACATTCAGGGCAATCAGCCCCAGCATTTT.

The J gene is TRBJ1-2, the V gene TRBV28; D remains ambiguous. The CDR3 consists of 12 residues. CDR1 MDHEN and CDR2 SYDVKM come from the germline V gene. V dropped 4 bases and J dropped 2 bases, with 5 bases sitting between them. CDR3 in amino acids: CASSSGNYGYTF. Written as DNA, the CDR3 is TGTGCCAGCAGTTCCGGGAACTATGGCTACACCTTC.

This chain uses TRBV2 with TRBJ2-1; a weak D match, TRBD2 (5 bases). Looked up from germline, CDR1 is SNHLY and CDR2 is FYNNEI. V dropped 6 bases and J dropped 3 bases, with 12 bases sitting between them. This CDR3 has 14 residues. In DNA, the CDR3 is TGTGCCAGCAGGACTACATCTAGCTACAATGAGCAGTTCTTC. Protein sequence: CASRTTSSYNEQFF.

CDR3 sequence: CASSASLAGAEDTQYF. For the CDR3, the DNA is TGCGCCAGCAGTGCCTCTCTAGCGGGAGCTGAAGATACGCAGTATTTT. This rearrangement joins TRBV10-1 to TRBJ2-3; 10 bases align to TRBD2. The CDR3 contains 16 residues. The germline V gene encodes CDR1 WNHNN and CDR2 SYGVQD (reference sequence). Trimming at V came to 4 bases and at J to 5 bases, leaving 9 bases not matched to a gene.

The chain employs TRBV5-5 and TRBJ1-2; possible D gene TRBD1, 6 bases. Trimming removed 0 bases at V and 8 bases at J, with 14 bases between. The CDR3 has 14 amino acids. Per germline, CDR1 SGHKS and CDR2 YYEKEE (reference sequence). DNA for the CDR3: TGTGCCAGCAGCTTGGGGGACATAACAGGCGGCTACACCTTC. Its translation is CASSLGDITGGYTF. Drawing the rest from reference TRBV5-5 and TRBJ1-2, the complete variable domain is DAGVTQSPTHLIKTRGQQVTLRCSPISGHKSVSWYQQVLGQGPQFIFQYYEKEERGRGNFPDRFSARQFPNYSSELNVNALLLGDSALYLCASSLGDITGGYTFGSGTRLTVV.

The CDR3: CASSITGPHQPQHF. The DNA for the CDR3 is TGTGCCAGTAGTATAACGGGCCCTCATCAGCCCCAGCATTTT. J is TRBJ1-5 and V is TRBV19; D gene uncertain. Germline CDR1 LNHDA, CDR2 SQIVND (reference sequence). The CDR3 has 14 residues. V was trimmed by 2 bases and J by 5 bases, leaving 10 bases between them. Variable domain in full (rest from reference TRBV19 and TRBJ1-5): DGGITQSPKYLFRKEGQNVTLSCEQNLNHDAMYWYRQDPGQGLRLIYYSQIVNDFQKGDIAEGYSVSREKKESFPLTVTSAQKNPTAFYLCASSITGPHQPQHFGDGTRLSIL.

The rearrangement links TRBV30 to TRBJ2-2, with D possibly matching TRBD2 (5 bases). CDR1 is GTSNPN, CDR2 SVGIG, per germline (reference sequence). V lost 6 bases and J lost 2, with 16 bases in between. The CDR3 runs 15 residues. This CDR3 reads CACPGKTTNTGELFF. CDR3 DNA: TGTGCCTGCCCCGGGAAGACTACAAACACCGGGGAGCTGTTTTTT.

V and J are TRBV7-3 and TRBJ2-5; 10 bases map to TRBD1. Losses at the gene ends were 5 bases for V and 5 bases for J; bases not matched to a gene: 5. The CDR3 is 14 amino acids. Per the germline V gene, CDR1 is SGHTA and CDR2 is FQGTGA. CDR3 residues: CASSPDRGPETQYF. The CDR3 region has the DNA TGTGCCAGCAGCCCTGACAGGGGGCCGGAGACCCAGTACTTC.

This rearrangement joins TRBV5-1 to TRBJ2-5; 8 bases are a match to TRBD1. TRBJ2-7 matches the DNA end more closely, so the J call is doubtful. This CDR3 spans 16 amino acids. CDR1 is SGHRS, CDR2 YFSETQ, per germline. In DNA form, the CDR3 reads TGCGCCAGCAGCTTGGGGCGCAGGGGGCCCTCCTACGAGCAGTACTTC. Amino acids: CASSLGRRGPSYEQYF.